The 7 T cell receptor beta chains below were found in one sample sequenced in a study of OX40 agonist ivuxolimab in advanced cancers. Sequenced by immunoSEQ multiplex PCR; TCRdb stores in-frame clones only, minus some. The sample includes 55,000 to 70,000 clones, roughly 85% of them seen just once. Sequences were derived from CD4+ or CD8+ T cells sorted from blood, sampled in a trial of the OX40 agonist ivuxolimab. Receptors were obtained from an adult with an advanced solid tumor such as melanoma, head and neck, liver or kidney cancer.

V and J are TRBV5-1 and TRBJ2-3; 11 nucleotides agree with TRBD2. This CDR3 has 20 residues. V shed 3 bases and J 0 bases; nucleotides not matched to a gene: 15. Germline CDR1 is SGHRS and CDR2 is YFSETQ. The CDR3 is CASSSKGTKTSGTSTDTQYF. DNA for the CDR3: TGCGCCAGCAGCTCCAAGGGCACTAAGACTAGCGGGACCAGCACAGATACGCAGTATTTT. Together with reference TRBV5-1 and TRBJ2-3, the CDR3 gives the full variable domain: KAGVTQTPRYLIKTRGQQVTLSCSPISGHRSVSWYQQTPGQGLQFLFEYFSETQRNKGNFPGRFSGRQFSNSRSEMNVSTLELGDSALYLCASSSKGTKTSGTSTDTQYFGPGTRLTVL.

The chain employs TRBV7-8 and TRBJ2-2; D might be TRBD1 or TRBD2, each matching 5 bases. V was cut by 2 bases and J by 4 bases, with 8 bases left in between. The CDR3 extends over 14 amino acids. In germline, CDR1 is SGHVS, CDR2 FQNEAQ. The CDR3 nucleotides are TGTGCCAGCAGCTTAAGGGACCTCACCGGGGAGCTGTTTTTT. This gives the protein CASSLRDLTGELFF.

The V gene is TRBV6-5, the J gene TRBJ2-3, with 8 bases fitting TRBD1. V was clipped by 6 bases and J by 2 bases; unmatched bases: 7. The CDR3 contains 15 residues. Germline-derived CDR1 and CDR2 are MNHEY and SVGAGI. Here the CDR3 DNA reads TGTGCCAGCAGGACAGGGGTGCGTACCACAGATACGCAGTATTTT. Encoded protein: CASRTGVRTTDTQYF.

The gene calls are TRBV27 and TRBJ2-1; D perhaps matches TRBD2 (6 bases). V lost 2 bases, J lost 8 bases, and 13 bases lay in between. CDR1 MNHEY and CDR2 SMNVEV come from the germline V gene (reference sequence). The CDR3 contains 14 residues. The CDR3 region is CASSLRNRRDEQFF. The CDR3 region has the DNA TGTGCCAGCAGTTTACGAAATAGGAGGGATGAGCAGTTCTTC.

The chain couples TRBV12-5 to TRBJ2-1; D possibly corresponds to TRBD1 (10 bases). The CDR3 is 21 amino acids. CDR1 is LGHNT and CDR2 is FRNRAP in the germline V gene. Trimming cost V 5 bases and J 6 bases, with 35 bases left between them. The CDR3 region has the DNA TGTGCTAGTGGTCCCCACCTAGGACAGGGGGGGCTAGCGGGGTATTTCAATGAGCAGTTCTTC. It specifies CASGPHLGQGGLAGYFNEQFF. Based on the CDR3 plus reference TRBV12-5 and TRBJ2-1, the full variable domain is DARVTQTPRHKVTEMGQEVTMRCQPILGHNTVFWYRQTMMQGLELLAYFRNRAPLDDSGMPKDRFSAEMPDATLATLKIQPSEPRDSAVYFCASGPHLGQGGLAGYFNEQFFGPGTRLTVL.

The chain uses TRBV5-4 and TRBJ2-2; tentative D call: TRBD1 (5 bases). Germline CDR1 reads SGHNT; CDR2 reads YYREEE (reference sequence). V gave up 1 base and J gave up 3 bases, with 16 bases separating them. The CDR3 consists of 17 residues. As DNA, the CDR3 is TGTGCCAGCAGCTTGTGGGGCGCAGGGTTGGACACCGGGGAGCTGTTTTTT. It encodes CASSLWGAGLDTGELFF.

V and J are TRBV6-6 and TRBJ2-7; TRBD1 might be the D (5 bases). In germline, CDR1 is MNHNY, CDR2 SVGAGI (reference sequence). The CDR3 loop spans 13 amino acids. V shed 5 bases and J shed 2 bases, with 10 bases lying between them. The CDR3 nucleotides read TGTGCCAGCAGTGACAGCCTGGCCTACGAGCAGTACTTC. Its protein product is CASSDSLAYEQYF.